The 29 T cell receptor beta chains reported below all come from one sample, sequenced in a study of T-cell memory formation after mild COVID-19. MiXCR was run by TCRdb on the 5' RACE reads, yielding one entry per CDR3 protein. The table has under 70,000 distinct CDR3 sequences, 9.3% seen once; the top ten hold about 1.1%. The source material was PBMCs or a T cell subset sorted from them (not recorded which). The origin of the receptors is a man aged 18 to 29 who had mild COVID-19 (a few samples of this study predate the infection). Cell type and time point are not known.

The V call is TRBV18, the J call TRBJ2-4; D remains ambiguous. This CDR3 region has 18 residues. Germline CDR1 reads KGHSH; CDR2 reads LQKENI. Trimming took 1 base from V and 0 from J, leaving 16 bases between them. The CDR3 DNA follows: TGTGCCAGCTCACCACTGGCGCCAGGAGCACTAGCCAAAAACATTCAGTACTTC. Its translation: CASSPLAPGALAKNIQYF.

The rearrangement links TRBV4-3 to TRBJ2-7; the D call may be TRBD1 or TRBD2 (6 bases each). Trimming took off 6 bases at V and 3 bases at J, with 21 bases between the two ends. Germline CDR1 LGHNA, CDR2 YSLEER. The CDR3 sequence is 16 residues long. The CDR3 sequence is CASSRSFGGLLYEQYF. DNA of the CDR3: TGCGCCAGCAGTCGCTCCTTTGGGGGGCTCCTCTACGAGCAGTACTTC.

The chain joins TRBV6-1 to TRBJ1-3; no clear D gene. Germline loops: CDR1 MNHNS, CDR2 SASEGT. The CDR3 spans 18 residues. V was cut by 2 bases and J by 0 bases, with 17 bases left in between. DNA for the CDR3: TGTGCCAGCAGTGAATACTGGAGGAAGGCCGCCTCTGGAAACACCATATATTTT. Amino acid sequence: CASSEYWRKAASGNTIYF.

A few counts support this clonotype. DNA of the CDR3: TGTGCCAGCAGCTTTCTCCAGGGGATGGGCAATTCACCCCTCCACTTT. It yields the protein CASSFLQGMGNSPLHF. The chain is built from TRBV7-8 and TRBJ1-6, with TRBD1 as a possible D gene (6 bases). The CDR3 totals 16 residues. Germline loops: CDR1 SGHVS, CDR2 FQNEAQ. Trimming cost V 3 bases and J 7 bases, with 16 bases left between them.

There are many counts of this clonotype. The CDR3 bases are TGTGCCAGCAGTTACTCCTTCAGCCGAATCAAAAACATTCAGTACTTC. Translated, it gives CASSYSFSRIKNIQYF. The gene calls are TRBV6-5 and TRBJ2-4; no definite D call. CDR1 is MNHEY and CDR2 is SVGAGI in the germline V gene. Trimming cost V 0 bases and J 3 bases, with 12 bases left between them. This CDR3 has 16 amino acids.

The chain carries TRBV7-9 and TRBJ2-7; D tentatively fits TRBD1 or TRBD2 (6 bases each). This CDR3 spans 13 amino acids. Germline V gene lookup returns CDR1 SEHNR and CDR2 FQNEAQ (reference sequence). The V end was cut by 2 bases, the J end by 5 bases, with 10 bases between. Here the CDR3 DNA reads TGTGCCAGCAGCTTATATGGGGGGCACGAGCAGTACTTC. This translates into CASSLYGGHEQYF.

The chain combines TRBV20-1 with TRBJ1-3; a possible D gene is TRBD1 (5 bases). CDR1 is DFQATT, CDR2 SNEGSKA, per germline (reference sequence). Trimming removed 3 bases from V and 0 bases from J, with 12 bases in between. This CDR3 region has 15 residues. The CDR3 region has the DNA TGCAGTGCTAGCCCCCCGGGGGGCTCTGGAAACACCATATATTTT. Its translation is CSASPPGGSGNTIYF.

This chain uses TRBV3-1 with TRBJ2-7; 7 bases are a match to TRBD1. V lost 1 base and J lost 12; bases outside the gene matches: 12. The germline V gene encodes CDR1 LGHDT and CDR2 YNNKEL (reference sequence). The CDR3 sequence is 14 residues long. The CDR3 loop is CASSQAAGGRPPYF. Written as DNA, the CDR3 is TGTGCCAGCAGCCAAGCGGCAGGGGGAAGACCCCCGTACTTC.

This clonotype was counted between two and nine times. This chain uses TRBV12-3 or TRBV12-4 with TRBJ2-1; D possibly uses TRBD1 or TRBD2 (5 bases each). V lost 7 bases to trimming and J lost 9 bases, with 13 bases between them. CDR3 length equals 12 residues. In DNA, the CDR3 is TGTGCCAGCATCCGGGACCGCGGTGAGCAGTTCTTC. Translated, it gives CASIRDRGEQFF.

This rearrangement joins TRBV6-5 to TRBJ1-5; maybe TRBD1 (5 bases). V was clipped by 8 bases and J by 5 bases, with 19 bases between them. CDR1 and CDR2 (germline): MNHEY, SVGAGI. This CDR3 is built from 15 residues. CDR3 in DNA: TGTGCCAGCGCCCTCGGGGCAGGTTATGATCAGCCCCAGCATTTT. Its translation: CASALGAGYDQPQHF.

V gene TRBV7-2 combines with J gene TRBJ1-2; D gene ambiguous. CDR1 and CDR2 from the germline V gene are SGHTA and FQGNSA. Between the trimmed V and J ends, which lost 7 bases and 3 bases, there was a span of 21 bases. CDR3 length equals 16 residues. DNA for the CDR3: TGTGCCAGCACCCCGGGCCCGGGTAAAGGCGACTATGGCTACACCTTC. Encoded protein: CASTPGPGKGDYGYTF.

This clonotype was found many times. V usage is TRBV2 and J usage is TRBJ2-3; D perhaps matches TRBD2 (5 bases). Between the trimmed V and J ends, which lost 4 bases and 0 bases, there was a span of 8 bases. Germline V gives CDR1 SNHLY, CDR2 FYNNEI. This CDR3 has 14 residues. For the CDR3, the DNA is TGTGCCAGCAGTGGCGACTATAGCACAGATACGCAGTATTTT. This encodes CASSGDYSTDTQYF.

This chain uses TRBV10-3 with TRBJ1-5, with D tentatively TRBD1 (5 bases). Germline assignment: CDR1 ENHRY and CDR2 SYGVKD. There are 14 residues in the CDR3. Trimming took off 7 bases at V and 7 bases at J, with 17 bases between the two ends. The CDR3: CAIKRGAGQQPQHF. The CDR3 coding sequence is TGTGCCATCAAGAGAGGGGCCGGGCAACAGCCCCAGCATTTT.

The chain recombines TRBV7-8 with TRBJ2-2, with 11 bases matching TRBD2. The CDR3 has 15 amino acids. The junction had 1 base not matched to a gene; V was cut back by 2 bases and J by 5 bases. Germline V gives CDR1 SGHVS, CDR2 FQNEAQ. Here the CDR3 reads CASSLTSGGTGELFF. CDR3 coding DNA: TGTGCCAGCAGCTTAACTAGCGGGGGTACCGGGGAGCTGTTTTTT.

J is TRBJ1-1 and V is TRBV2; the D gene is possibly TRBD1 (5 bases). Trimming took 6 bases from V and 0 from J, leaving 8 bases between them. Germline lookup yields CDR1 SNHLY and CDR2 FYNNEI. The length of the CDR3 is 13 residues. This CDR3 reads CASRGTVNTEAFF. CDR3 in DNA: TGTGCCAGCAGGGGGACGGTGAACACTGAAGCTTTCTTT.

This clonotype was recorded many times. The chain joins TRBV6-2 or TRBV6-3 to TRBJ2-7; a possible D gene is TRBD2 (5 bases). Germline V gene sequence: CDR1 MNHEY, CDR2 SVGEGT. V dropped 7 bases and J dropped 6 bases, with 13 bases sitting between them. This CDR3 comprises 12 residues. The CDR3: CASKEGYGEQYV. In DNA form, the CDR3 reads TGTGCCAGCAAAGAGGGTTACGGCGAGCAGTACGTC.

This clonotype was seen only a few times. This chain joins TRBV20-1 and TRBJ1-1, with D possibly matching TRBD1 (6 bases). The V gene lost 1 base and the J gene lost 1 base, with 10 bases spanning the gap. CDR1 and CDR2 (germline): DFQATT, SNEGSKA (reference sequence). This CDR3 has 14 amino acids. The CDR3 region has the DNA TGCAGTGCTAGAGCGGACAGTCGGAACACTGAAGCTTTCTTT. Residues: CSARADSRNTEAFF.

At least ten counts were recorded for this clonotype. The rearrangement uses TRBV7-9 and TRBJ2-7; D is unresolved. The CDR3 runs 11 residues. Germline V gives CDR1 SEHNR, CDR2 FQNEAQ (reference sequence). Deletions cut 6 bases from V and 4 bases from J, with 7 bases between. CDR3 sequence reads: CASRPSYEQYF. Written as DNA, the CDR3 is TGTGCCAGCAGACCCTCTTACGAGCAGTACTTC. Full variable domain (outside the CDR3, taken from reference TRBV7-9 and TRBJ2-7): DTGVSQNPRHKITKRGQNVTFRCDPISEHNRLYWYRQTLGQGPEFLTYFQNEAQLEKSRLLSDRFSAERPKGSFSTLEIQRTEQGDSAMYLCASRPSYEQYFGPGTRLTVT.

This clonotype was observed a handful of times. The CDR3 protein is CASSSGTGAGYNEQFF. The CDR3 DNA is TGTGCCAGCAGTTCGGGGACAGGGGCCGGTTACAATGAGCAGTTCTTC. The gene calls are TRBV6-5 and TRBJ2-1; 10 nucleotides line up with TRBD1. CDR1 and CDR2 (germline): MNHEY, SVGAGI. The CDR3 totals 16 residues. V dropped 4 bases and J dropped 4; count of bases not matched to a gene: 7.

This clonotype has more than one count but fewer than ten. This chain uses TRBV7-2 with TRBJ2-3, with 9 bases lining up with TRBD1. The CDR3 has 14 residues. V was pared by 4 bases and J by 9 bases, with 8 bases of the junction left unmatched. Germline V gene sequence: CDR1 SGHTA, CDR2 FQGNSA. The CDR3 is CASSSTGTGLTQYF. As DNA, the CDR3 is TGTGCCAGCAGCTCTACCGGGACAGGGTTGACGCAGTATTTT.

In its sample, this clonotype was seen a few times. The gene calls are TRBV7-2 and TRBJ1-5, with a possible D match to TRBD1 (5 bases). V lost 7 bases and J 6 bases, leaving 10 bases between the germline ends. This CDR3 spans 12 amino acids. Germline lookup yields CDR1 SGHTA and CDR2 FQGNSA. CDR3 sequence reads: CASTLQGQPQHF. The CDR3, as DNA: TGTGCCAGCACCCTCCAGGGTCAGCCCCAGCATTTT.

This clonotype was recorded at least ten times. The chain couples TRBV6-2 or TRBV6-3 to TRBJ2-3; D is unresolved. Germline CDR1 and CDR2: MNHEY and SVGEGT. The V end lost 5 bases, the J end lost 4 bases, and 16 bases lay between the germline ends. CDR3 length equals 15 residues. As DNA, the CDR3 is TGTGCCAGCAGTAGGGCCCATGTCGGCCCAGATACGCAGTATTTT. Amino acids: CASSRAHVGPDTQYF.

In its sample, this clonotype was seen many times. The rearrangement uses TRBV20-1 and TRBJ2-1; 7 nucleotides line up with TRBD1. V was pared by 6 bases and J by 4 bases, with 9 bases of the junction left unmatched. CDR3 length equals 14 residues. The germline gives CDR1 DFQATT, CDR2 SNEGSKA (reference sequence). The CDR3 spells CSATGQTTYNEQFF. CDR3 nucleotides: TGCAGTGCGACGGGACAGACTACTTACAATGAGCAGTTCTTC.

This chain uses TRBV6-6 with TRBJ2-5; D is unresolved. The V gene's germline CDR1 is MNHNY and CDR2 SVGAGI (reference sequence). Between the trimmed V and J ends, which lost 5 bases and 2 bases, there was a span of 3 bases. The CDR3 length is 11 residues. In nucleotides, the CDR3 is TGTGCCAGCAGTAAACAAGAGACCCAGTACTTC. It encodes CASSKQETQYF.

This clonotype was picked up a small number of times. The genes are TRBV4-3 and TRBJ2-3, with 11 bases that match TRBD2. Trimming at V came to 4 bases and at J to 4 bases, leaving 10 bases not matched to a gene. The CDR3 runs 17 residues. Germline loops: CDR1 LGHNA, CDR2 YSLEER. CDR3 sequence (DNA): TGCGCCAGCAGCCCCCTGGTAGCGGGGGGGCCGGCAGATACGCAGTATTTT. This codes for CASSPLVAGGPADTQYF.

Of note for this clonotype: The junction and the germline gene differ at one end; a read error may be behind it. V usage is TRBV5-1 and J usage is TRBJ1-2; 7 bases match TRBD1. The CDR3 runs 12 residues. Germline V gene lookup returns CDR1 SGHRS and CDR2 YFSETQ. CDR3 sequence reads: CAGSFRGDGYTF. In nucleotides, the CDR3 is TGCGCCGGCAGCTTCAGGGGGGATGGCTACACCTTC.

In its sample, this clonotype was seen many times. V is TRBV12-3 or TRBV12-4 and J is TRBJ2-7; possibly TRBD2 for D (5 bases). CDR3 size: 13 residues. V lost 4 bases, J lost 4 bases, and 11 bases lay in between. This CDR3 reads CASSWRRRYEQYF. The CDR3 DNA reads TGTGCCAGCAGTTGGAGAAGGAGGTACGAGCAGTACTTC.

The chain has TRBV6-6 and TRBJ2-3; 8 bases map to TRBD1. This CDR3 contains 15 residues. Germline lookup yields CDR1 MNHNY and CDR2 SVGAGI (reference sequence). V lost 5 bases and J lost 6; bases outside the gene matches: 10. CDR3 nucleotide sequence: TGTGCCAGCAGTACGGCCGGGACAGGTATCGATACGCAGTATTTT. Its protein product is CASSTAGTGIDTQYF.

This clonotype came up a few times. CDR3 amino acids: CASSPPTGDGNTEAFF. In nucleotides, the CDR3 is TGTGCCAGCAGTCCCCCGACAGGGGATGGGAACACTGAAGCTTTCTTT. The chain is built from TRBV6-6 and TRBJ1-1; TRBD1 agrees at 8 bases. V gave up 5 bases and J gave up 1 base; unmatched junction bases: 9. This CDR3 has 16 residues. Germline values: CDR1 MNHNY, CDR2 SVGAGI (reference sequence).